This TCR beta chain emerged from a study of somatic mutations in cytotoxic T cells in rheumatoid arthritis. Blood donors served as healthy controls; their median age was approximately 53 years (range about 21-80), and roughly 59% were female. Trimming pared 0 bases from V and 4 bases from J, leaving 15 bases between. CDR1 MNHEY and CDR2 SVGAGI come from the germline V gene. The CDR3 totals 16 residues. Some clones are missing from TCRdb's copy, which holds only in-frame ones; the method was immunoSEQ multiplex PCR. Of thousands of clones listed, around 70% are singletons. The material sequenced was CD8+ T cells sorted from blood. This clonotype originated in a man aged 40-49 years in good health. This chain joins TRBV6-5 and TRBJ1-2; D is ambiguous. The CDR3 nucleotides are TGTGCCAGCAGTTACTCTTGGGCAGATAGCTCCTATGGCTACACCTTC. Encoded protein: CASSYSWADSSYGYTF.